These 9 T cell receptor beta chains were sequenced from one sample in a study of shared clonotypes between healthy human individuals. Repertoires were generated with immunoSEQ multiplex PCR, while TCRdb's copy carries only in-frame clones and drops some. This sample carries 2 million to 2.5 million clones, 93% of them seen once, and the ten largest clones take 0.35% to 0.45%. The sample was naive CD4+ T cells from PBMCs. Described subset: CD45RA+ positively selected. The receptors here all came from a man aged 18-30 years in good health. Some clones in this sample may be carry-over from other donors' samples.

The count of this clone is one. The V and J genes are TRBV15 and TRBJ2-7; either TRBD1 or TRBD2 may fit D (6 bases each). The CDR3 runs 13 residues. Germline-derived CDR1 and CDR2 are LNHNV and YYDKDF (reference sequence). The V gene lost 5 bases and the J gene lost 7 bases, with 15 bases spanning the gap. The CDR3 reads CATSGGGAREQYF. In DNA, the CDR3 is TGTGCCACCAGCGGGGGCGGGGCAAGGGAGCAGTACTTC.

The chain recombines TRBV15 with TRBJ2-5, with D perhaps TRBD2 (5 bases). This CDR3 comprises 12 residues. The V and J ends lost 0 bases and 11 bases respectively, with 10 bases between them. The germline gives CDR1 LNHNV, CDR2 YYDKDF (reference sequence). The CDR3 DNA follows: TGTGCCACCAGCAGAGATCGAGGGAGTCAGTACTTC. This translates into CATSRDRGSQYF.

This clone was seen once. This chain links TRBV7-3 with TRBJ2-7; D might be TRBD1 (5 bases). Trimming left V 1 base short and J 5 bases short, with 9 bases between. The germline CDR1 and CDR2 sequences are SGHTA and FQGTGA. This CDR3 is 13 amino acids long. The DNA for the CDR3 is TGTGCCAGCAGCTTAAATTCAGGGAACGAGCAGTACTTC. Its translation: CASSLNSGNEQYF.

The chain couples TRBV4-2 to TRBJ1-2, with D maybe TRBD1 (5 bases). Germline V gene data show CDR1 as LGHNA and CDR2 as YNFKEQ. CDR3 length equals 16 residues. Trimming removed 4 bases from V and 7 bases from J, with 22 bases in between. The CDR3, as DNA: TGTGCCAGCAGCCCCCCCGGGCAGGGAAGGGGACGTGGCTACACCTTC. Residues: CASSPPGQGRGRGYTF.

This chain uses TRBV10-2 with TRBJ2-2, with TRBD2 identical over 7 bases. Germline V CDR1 and CDR2: WSHSY, SAAADI. The CDR3 loop spans 15 amino acids. After removal of 2 bases from V and 7 bases from J, the junction contained 7 bases not matched to a gene. The CDR3 spells CASSEGGGRGGELFF. The CDR3 DNA reads TGCGCCAGCAGTGAGGGCGGGGGTCGGGGCGGGGAGCTGTTTTTT.

The chain is built from TRBV20-1 and TRBJ2-7; D is undetermined. The germline V gene encodes CDR1 DFQATT and CDR2 SNEGSKA (reference sequence). The CDR3 totals 11 residues. V lost 4 bases, J lost 4 bases, and 8 bases lay in between. The CDR3 sequence is CSAKEPYEQYF. The CDR3 DNA is TGCAGTGCTAAAGAGCCGTACGAGCAGTACTTC.

The chain uses TRBV25-1 and TRBJ2-3; TRBD1 matches at 11 bases. Losses at the gene ends were 4 bases for V and 6 bases for J; bases not matched to a gene: 3. The CDR3 covers 14 residues. Germline CDR1 MGHDK, CDR2 SYGVNS. The CDR3 loop is CASSVDRGLDTQYF. The CDR3 DNA sequence: TGTGCCAGCAGTGTGGACAGGGGGCTGGATACGCAGTATTTT. The full variable domain, its missing parts supplied by reference TRBV25-1 and TRBJ2-3, is EADIYQTPRYLVIGTGKKITLECSQTMGHDKMYWYQQDPGMELHLIHYSYGVNSTEKGDLSSESTVSRIRTEHFPLTLESARPSHTSQYLCASSVDRGLDTQYFGPGTRLTVL.

This clone was picked up a small number of times. This sequence joins TRBV6-1 and TRBJ2-2; D possibly uses TRBD1 or TRBD2 (5 bases each). CDR1 and CDR2 (germline): MNHNS, SASEGT. Trimming cost V 7 bases and J 5 bases, with 11 bases left between them. This CDR3 spans 13 amino acids. This CDR3 reads CASNWGSTGELFF. CDR3 sequence (DNA): TGTGCCAGCAACTGGGGGAGTACCGGGGAGCTGTTTTTT.

This clone was seen only once. This rearrangement joins TRBV11-1 to TRBJ2-7; TRBD1 matches 7 bases. CDR3 size: 14 residues. The germline CDR1 and CDR2 sequences are SGHAT and FQDESV (reference sequence). V was pared by 6 bases and J by 1 base, with 6 bases of the junction left unmatched. The CDR3 here is CASRTRDSSYEQYF. The CDR3 DNA reads as TGTGCCAGCAGGACCCGGGACAGTTCCTACGAGCAGTACTTC.